The 4 T cell receptor beta chains below all came from one sample that was sequenced in a study of cytomegalovirus exposure and HLA in healthy donors. The PCR used 60 Vbeta and 13 Jbeta primers. The protocol was immunoSEQ multiplex PCR, while the TCRdb copy is restricted to in-frame clones and leaves out a portion. Among 90,000 to 100,000 clones listed, approximately 71% were seen once. The specimen sequenced was PBMCs. The receptors were sampled from a female donor in good health and CMV-seronegative.

J is TRBJ2-7 and V is TRBV27, with TRBD1 as a possible D gene (6 bases). This CDR3 comprises 16 residues. Trimming left V 0 bases short and J 6 bases short, with 18 bases between. The germline gives CDR1 MNHEY, CDR2 SMNVEV (reference sequence). The CDR3 DNA follows: TGTGCCAGCAGTTTATCAGCTTACGGGACAACGCGCGAGCAGTACTTC. Its protein is CASSLSAYGTTREQYF.

This chain joins TRBV7-3 and TRBJ1-1; D possibly corresponds to TRBD1 (6 bases). The CDR3 has 15 residues. CDR1 and CDR2 (germline): SGHTA, FQGTGA. Trimming removed 1 base from V and 5 bases from J, with 14 bases in between. The CDR3 reads CASSLKGEGGTEAFF. The CDR3 bases are TGTGCCAGCAGCTTAAAGGGGGAGGGAGGGACTGAAGCTTTCTTT.

The V gene is TRBV9, the J gene TRBJ1-6, with unresolved D. Trimming shortened V by 0 bases and J by 7 bases, and 20 bases separated the two germline ends. From germline, CDR1 is SGDLS and CDR2 YYNGEE. The CDR3 runs to 18 residues. The DNA for the CDR3 is TGTGCCAGCAGCGTAGCGATCGGGGAAGGTTCGGGGAATTCACCCCTCCACTTT. Amino acids: CASSVAIGEGSGNSPLHF.

This clone occurred a few times. This chain joins TRBV28 and TRBJ2-7; 7 nucleotides match TRBD1. Germline V lookup: CDR1 MDHEN, CDR2 SYDVKM. The length of the CDR3 is 14 residues. The ends lost 3 bases at V and 3 bases at J; junction bases unmatched: 5. CDR3: CASSFGTANYEQYF. The CDR3 nucleotides read TGTGCCAGCAGTTTCGGGACAGCAAACTACGAGCAGTACTTC.